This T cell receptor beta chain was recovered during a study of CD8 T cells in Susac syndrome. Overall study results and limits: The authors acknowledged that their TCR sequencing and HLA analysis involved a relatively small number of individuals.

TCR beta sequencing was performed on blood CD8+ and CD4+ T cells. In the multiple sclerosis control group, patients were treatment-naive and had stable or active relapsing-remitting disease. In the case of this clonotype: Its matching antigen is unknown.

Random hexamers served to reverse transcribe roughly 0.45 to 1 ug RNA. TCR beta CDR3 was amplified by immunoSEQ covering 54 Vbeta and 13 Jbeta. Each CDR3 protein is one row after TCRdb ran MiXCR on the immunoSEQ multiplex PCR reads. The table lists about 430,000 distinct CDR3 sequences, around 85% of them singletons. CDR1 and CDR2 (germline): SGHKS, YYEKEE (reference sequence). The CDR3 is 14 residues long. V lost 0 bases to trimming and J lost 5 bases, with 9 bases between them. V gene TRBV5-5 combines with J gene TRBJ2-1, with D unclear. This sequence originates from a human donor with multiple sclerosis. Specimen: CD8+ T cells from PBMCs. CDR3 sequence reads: CASSLDNSHNEQFF. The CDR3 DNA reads TGTGCCAGCAGCTTGGACAACAGCCACAATGAGCAGTTCTTC. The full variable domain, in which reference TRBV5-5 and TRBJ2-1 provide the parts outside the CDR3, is DAGVTQSPTHLIKTRGQQVTLRCSPISGHKSVSWYQQVLGQGPQFIFQYYEKEERGRGNFPDRFSARQFPNYSSELNVNALLLGDSALYLCASSLDNSHNEQFFGPGTRLTVL.